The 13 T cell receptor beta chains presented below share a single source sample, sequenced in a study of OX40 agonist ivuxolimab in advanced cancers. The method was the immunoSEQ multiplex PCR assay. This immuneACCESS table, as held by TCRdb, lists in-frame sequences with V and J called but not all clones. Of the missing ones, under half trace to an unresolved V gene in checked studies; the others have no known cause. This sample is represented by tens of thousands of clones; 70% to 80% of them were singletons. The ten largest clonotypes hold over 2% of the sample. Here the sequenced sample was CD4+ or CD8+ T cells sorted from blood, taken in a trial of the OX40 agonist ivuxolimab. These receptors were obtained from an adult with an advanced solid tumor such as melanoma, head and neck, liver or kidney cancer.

The CDR3 reads CASSLGTYGGYTF. CDR3 in DNA: TGTGCCAGCAGTTTAGGGACATACGGAGGCTACACCTTC. V and J are TRBV28 and TRBJ1-2; tentatively, D is TRBD1 (6 bases). Deletions cut 2 bases from V and 8 bases from J, with 12 bases between. The germline CDR1 and CDR2 sequences are MDHEN and SYDVKM. The CDR3 loop spans 13 amino acids.

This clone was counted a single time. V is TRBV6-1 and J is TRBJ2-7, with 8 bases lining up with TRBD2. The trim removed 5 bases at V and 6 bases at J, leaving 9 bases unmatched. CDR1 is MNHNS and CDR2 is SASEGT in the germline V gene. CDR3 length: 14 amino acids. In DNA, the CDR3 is TGTGCCAGCAGTTCACGGACTAGCCCGGCCGAGCAGTACTTC. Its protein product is CASSSRTSPAEQYF.

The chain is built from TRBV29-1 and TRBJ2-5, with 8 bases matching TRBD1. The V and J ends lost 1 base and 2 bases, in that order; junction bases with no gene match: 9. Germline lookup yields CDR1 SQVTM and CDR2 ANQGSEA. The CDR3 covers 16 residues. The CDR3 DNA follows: TGCAGCGTTGAAGGCCACGGGACAGGCATACAAGAGACCCAGTACTTC. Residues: CSVEGHGTGIQETQYF.

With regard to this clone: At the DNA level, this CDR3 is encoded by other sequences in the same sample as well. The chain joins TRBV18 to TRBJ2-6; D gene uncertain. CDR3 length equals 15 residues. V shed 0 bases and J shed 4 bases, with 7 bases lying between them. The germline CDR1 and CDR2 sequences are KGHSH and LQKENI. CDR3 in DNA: TGTGCCAGCTCACCACCGGGTCGCGGGGCCAACGTCCTGACTTTC. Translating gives CASSPPGRGANVLTF.

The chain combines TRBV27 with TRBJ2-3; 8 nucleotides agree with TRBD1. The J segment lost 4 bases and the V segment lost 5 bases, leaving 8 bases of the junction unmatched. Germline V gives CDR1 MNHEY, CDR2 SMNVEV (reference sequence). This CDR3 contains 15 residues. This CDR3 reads CASSTRQGWADTQYF. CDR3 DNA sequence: TGTGCCAGCAGTACTAGACAGGGGTGGGCAGATACGCAGTATTTT.

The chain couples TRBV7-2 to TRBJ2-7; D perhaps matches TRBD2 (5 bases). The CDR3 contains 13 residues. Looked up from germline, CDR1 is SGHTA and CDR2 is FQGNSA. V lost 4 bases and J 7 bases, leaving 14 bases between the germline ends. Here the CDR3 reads CASSSISGLEQYF. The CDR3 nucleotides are TGTGCCAGCAGCTCTATCAGCGGCTTAGAGCAGTACTTC.

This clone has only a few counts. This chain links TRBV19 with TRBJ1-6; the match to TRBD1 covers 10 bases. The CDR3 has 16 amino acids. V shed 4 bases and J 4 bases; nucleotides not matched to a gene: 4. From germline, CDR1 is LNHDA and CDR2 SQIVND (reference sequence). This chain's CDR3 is CASSTGTGAYNSPLHF. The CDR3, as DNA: TGTGCCAGTAGTACCGGGACAGGGGCTTATAATTCACCCCTCCACTTT.

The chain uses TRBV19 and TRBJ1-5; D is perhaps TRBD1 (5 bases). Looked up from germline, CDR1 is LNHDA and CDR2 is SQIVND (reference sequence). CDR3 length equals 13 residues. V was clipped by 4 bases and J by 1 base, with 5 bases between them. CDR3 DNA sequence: TGTGCCAGTAGTAGGGACAGCAATCAGCCCCAGCATTTT. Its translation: CASSRDSNQPQHF. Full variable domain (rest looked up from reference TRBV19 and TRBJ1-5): DGGITQSPKYLFRKEGQNVTLSCEQNLNHDAMYWYRQDPGQGLRLIYYSQIVNDFQKGDIAEGYSVSREKKESFPLTVTSAQKNPTAFYLCASSRDSNQPQHFGDGTRLSIL.

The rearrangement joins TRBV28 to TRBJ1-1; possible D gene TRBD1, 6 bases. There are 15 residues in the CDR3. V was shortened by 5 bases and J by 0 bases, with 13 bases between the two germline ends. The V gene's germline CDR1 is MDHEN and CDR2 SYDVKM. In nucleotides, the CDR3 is TGTGCCAGCAGTATCTCGGGGGCTATGAACACTGAAGCTTTCTTT. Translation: CASSISGAMNTEAFF.

The CDR3 DNA reads TGTGCCAGTAGTCCCCATAGGCAAGCGGGGTACCAAGAGACCCAGTACTTC. Protein sequence: CASSPHRQAGYQETQYF. V is TRBV19 and J is TRBJ2-5; 7 nucleotides match TRBD2. V was clipped by 5 bases and J by 0 bases; unmatched bases: 12. This CDR3 is built from 17 residues. Germline-derived CDR1 and CDR2 are LNHDA and SQIVND (reference sequence).

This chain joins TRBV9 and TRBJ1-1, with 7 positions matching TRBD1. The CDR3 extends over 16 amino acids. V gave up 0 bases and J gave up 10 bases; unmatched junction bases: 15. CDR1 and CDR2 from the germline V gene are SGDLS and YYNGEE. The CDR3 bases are TGTGCCAGCAGCGTAGAAGGGACCGGGACAGTCCGTCGAGCTTTCTTT. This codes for CASSVEGTGTVRRAFF.

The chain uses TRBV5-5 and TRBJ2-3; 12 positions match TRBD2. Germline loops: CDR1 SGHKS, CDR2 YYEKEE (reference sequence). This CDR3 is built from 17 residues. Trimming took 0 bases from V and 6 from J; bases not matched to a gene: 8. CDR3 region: CASSLEGLAGTLDTQYF. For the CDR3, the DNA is TGTGCCAGCAGCTTGGAAGGACTAGCGGGGACGCTCGATACGCAGTATTTT.

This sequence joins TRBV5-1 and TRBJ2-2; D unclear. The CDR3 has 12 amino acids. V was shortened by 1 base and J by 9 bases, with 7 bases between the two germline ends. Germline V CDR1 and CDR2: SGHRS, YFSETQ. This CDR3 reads CASSLRPWELFF. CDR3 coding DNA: TGCGCCAGCAGCTTGAGGCCTTGGGAGCTGTTTTTT.